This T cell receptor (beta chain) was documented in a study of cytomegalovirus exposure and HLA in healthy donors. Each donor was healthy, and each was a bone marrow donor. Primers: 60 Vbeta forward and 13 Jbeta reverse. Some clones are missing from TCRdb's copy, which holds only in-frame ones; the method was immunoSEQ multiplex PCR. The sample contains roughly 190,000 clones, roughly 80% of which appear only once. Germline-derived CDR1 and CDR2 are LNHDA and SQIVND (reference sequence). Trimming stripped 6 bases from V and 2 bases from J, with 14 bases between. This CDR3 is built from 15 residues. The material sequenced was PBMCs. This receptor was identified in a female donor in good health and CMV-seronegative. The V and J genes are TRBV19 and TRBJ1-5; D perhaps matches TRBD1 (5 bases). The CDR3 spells CASRLQEGGNQPQHF. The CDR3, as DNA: TGTGCCAGTAGACTACAGGAGGGCGGCAATCAGCCCCAGCATTTT. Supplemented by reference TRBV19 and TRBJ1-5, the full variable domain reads DGGITQSPKYLFRKEGQNVTLSCEQNLNHDAMYWYRQDPGQGLRLIYYSQIVNDFQKGDIAEGYSVSREKKESFPLTVTSAQKNPTAFYLCASRLQEGGNQPQHFGDGTRLSIL.